Presented here are 26 T cell receptor beta chains from one specimen sequenced in a study of blood T cell repertoires in COVID-19. Profiling relied on immunoSEQ multiplex PCR, and the TCRdb table lists in-frame clones only, not all of them. Of some 310,000 clones listed, around 86% are singletons. Specimen: peripheral blood. These receptors were collected from a man aged 45 to 65 with active or convalescent COVID-19.

This chain's CDR3 is CAWSPLRETQYF. CDR3 nucleotide sequence: TGTGCCTGGAGTCCCCTGAGGGAGACCCAGTACTTC. V usage is TRBV30 and J usage is TRBJ2-5; D is unresolved. This CDR3 contains 12 residues. Germline V lookup: CDR1 GTSNPN, CDR2 SVGIG (reference sequence). V was shortened by 2 bases and J by 5 bases, with 9 bases between the two germline ends. The variable domain in full, completed from reference TRBV30 and TRBJ2-5, reads SQTIHQWPATLVQPVGSPLSLECTVEGTSNPNLYWYRQAAGRGLQLLFYSVGIGQISSEVPQNLSASRPQDRQFILSSKKLLLSDSGFYLCAWSPLRETQYFGPGTRLLVL.

The V and J genes are TRBV19 and TRBJ1-6, with 10 positions matching TRBD1. The V gene end was trimmed by 8 bases and the J gene end by 9 bases; junction bases not matched to a gene: 7. Germline lookup yields CDR1 LNHDA and CDR2 SQIVND (reference sequence). The CDR3 sequence is 14 residues long. CDR3 sequence reads: CASSPTGGGSPLHF. The CDR3 region has the DNA TGTGCCAGTTCTCCGACAGGGGGCGGTTCACCCCTCCACTTT.

The V gene is TRBV18, the J gene TRBJ2-5; 9 positions agree with TRBD1. CDR1 is KGHSH, CDR2 LQKENI, per germline. The CDR3 consists of 15 residues. The V and J ends lost 5 bases and 5 bases, in that order; junction bases with no gene match: 9. The chain's CDR3 is CASSATGGADETQYF. CDR3 sequence (DNA): TGTGCCAGCTCAGCTACAGGGGGCGCGGATGAGACCCAGTACTTC.

This clone was recorded only once. This chain uses TRBV5-1 with TRBJ2-1; 13 positions match TRBD2. V was clipped by 2 bases and J by 7 bases; unmatched bases: 6. From germline, CDR1 is SGHRS and CDR2 YFSETQ. This CDR3 has 16 amino acids. As DNA, the CDR3 is TGCGCCAGCAGCTTCCGGACTAGCGGGAGATTTAATGAGCAGTTCTTC. This encodes CASSFRTSGRFNEQFF.

This chain connects TRBV7-6 to TRBJ1-6; D is perhaps TRBD1 (6 bases). Trimming pared 1 base from V and 2 bases from J, leaving 6 bases between. The germline gives CDR1 SGHVS, CDR2 FNYEAQ. This CDR3 is built from 15 residues. The CDR3 reads CASSLGDTYNSPLHF. Written as DNA, the CDR3 is TGTGCCAGCAGCTTAGGGGACACCTATAATTCACCCCTCCACTTT.

In this sample, this clone turned up a few times. This sequence joins TRBV7-2 and TRBJ1-3; D may be TRBD1 (5 bases). From germline, CDR1 is SGHTA and CDR2 FQGNSA. This CDR3 is built from 14 residues. V was trimmed by 1 base and J by 9 bases, leaving 13 bases between them. The CDR3 is CASSLVGREGTIYF. CDR3 nucleotide sequence: TGTGCCAGCAGCTTAGTAGGCAGGGAGGGCACCATATATTTT.

The genes are TRBV9 and TRBJ2-1; D is unresolved. Germline-derived CDR1 and CDR2 are SGDLS and YYNGEE. The CDR3 has 13 amino acids. V was pared by 6 bases and J by 8 bases, with 15 bases between. CDR3 sequence reads: CASNISPGDEQFF. The CDR3 DNA reads TGTGCCAGCAACATCTCCCCAGGCGATGAGCAGTTCTTC. Using reference TRBV9 and TRBJ2-1 for the parts outside the CDR3, the full variable domain is DSGVTQTPKHLITATGQRVTLRCSPRSGDLSVYWYQQSLDQGLQFLIQYYNGEERAKGNILERFSAQQFPDLHSELNLSSLELGDSALYFCASNISPGDEQFFGPGTRLTVL.

V is TRBV2 and J is TRBJ2-5; D is possibly TRBD1 (5 bases). Germline V gives CDR1 SNHLY, CDR2 FYNNEI. The CDR3 consists of 17 residues. V shed 3 bases and J shed 2 bases, with 19 bases lying between them. In nucleotides, the CDR3 is TGTGCCAGCAGTGACTTGAGGTTGGCGCGACAGCAAGAGACCCAGTACTTC. Translated, it gives CASSDLRLARQQETQYF. Full variable domain (missing parts from reference TRBV2 and TRBJ2-5): EPEVTQTPSHQVTQMGQEVILRCVPISNHLYFYWYRQILGQKVEFLVSFYNNEISEKSEIFDDQFSVERPDGSNFTLKIRSTKLEDSAMYFCASSDLRLARQQETQYFGPGTRLLVL.

This clone has a handful of counts. This chain links TRBV7-8 with TRBJ1-1; unclear D gene. Trimming removed 3 bases at V and 6 bases at J, with 11 bases between. There are 13 residues in the CDR3. Germline V gives CDR1 SGHVS, CDR2 FQNEAQ. CDR3 sequence (DNA): TGTGCCAGCAGCTTTGCCGGACTTCCTGAAGCTTTCTTT. This encodes CASSFAGLPEAFF. Looking up the rest from reference TRBV7-8 and TRBJ1-1 gives the full variable domain: GAGVSQSPRYKVAKRGQDVALRCDPISGHVSLFWYQQALGQGPEFLTYFQNEAQLDKSGLPSDRFFAERPEGSVSTLKIQRTQQEDSAVYLCASSFAGLPEAFFGQGTRLTVV.

V usage is TRBV27 and J usage is TRBJ1-4; D might be TRBD1 (5 bases). The V gene's germline CDR1 is MNHEY and CDR2 SMNVEV (reference sequence). V was cut by 5 bases and J by 3 bases, with 13 bases left in between. This CDR3 is built from 15 residues. The CDR3 sequence is CASSMLPTANEKLFF. The CDR3 coding sequence is TGTGCCAGCAGTATGCTTCCGACAGCTAATGAAAAACTGTTTTTT. The variable domain in full, completed from reference TRBV27 and TRBJ1-4, reads EAQVTQNPRYLITVTGKKLTVTCSQNMNHEYMSWYRQDPGLGLRQIYYSMNVEVTDKGDVPEGYKVSRKEKRNFPLILESPSPNQTSLYFCASSMLPTANEKLFFGSGTQLSVL.

The rearrangement joins TRBV5-6 to TRBJ2-4, with TRBD1 matching 10 bases. J was trimmed by 1 base and V by 3 bases; bases with no gene match: 10. The CDR3 contains 18 residues. The germline V gene encodes CDR1 SGHDT and CDR2 YYEEEE. CDR3 in amino acids: CASSSSGQGVLAKNIQYF. Here the CDR3 DNA reads TGTGCCAGCAGCTCCTCCGGACAGGGGGTACTGGCCAAAAACATTCAGTACTTC.

The V gene is TRBV7-2, the J gene TRBJ2-3, with a possible D match to TRBD2 (5 bases). The V and J ends lost 1 base and 7 bases respectively, with 12 bases between them. Germline CDR1 SGHTA, CDR2 FQGNSA. The CDR3 has 14 amino acids. In DNA, the CDR3 is TGTGCCAGCAGCTTAGAAGAGGGATCGCATACGCAGTATTTT. Translation: CASSLEEGSHTQYF. The entire variable domain, with the rest obtained from reference TRBV7-2 and TRBJ2-3, is as follows: GAGVSQSPSNKVTEKGKDVELRCDPISGHTALYWYRQSLGQGLEFLIYFQGNSAPDKSGLPSDRFSAERTGGSVSTLTIQRTQQEDSAVYLCASSLEEGSHTQYFGPGTRLTVL.

The CDR3 loop reads CASSESTGNTEAFF. Written as DNA, the CDR3 is TGTGCCAGCTCAGAGTCGACAGGGAACACTGAAGCTTTCTTT. V and J are TRBV18 and TRBJ1-1; tentative D call: TRBD1 (6 bases). Germline V lookup: CDR1 KGHSH, CDR2 LQKENI. The CDR3 loop spans 14 amino acids. Trimming removed 5 bases from V and 1 base from J, with 11 bases in between.

This chain joins TRBV27 and TRBJ2-3; the match to TRBD1 covers 7 bases. CDR1 and CDR2 from the germline V gene are MNHEY and SMNVEV (reference sequence). V lost 4 bases and J lost 3; bases outside the gene matches: 7. CDR3 length: 15 amino acids. Here the CDR3 DNA reads TGTGCCAGCAGTTCGACAGGGCGGCTGACAGATACGCAGTATTTT. Translation: CASSSTGRLTDTQYF.

The chain combines TRBV7-2 with TRBJ2-7; D unresolved. The CDR3 spans 13 residues. Germline V gives CDR1 SGHTA, CDR2 FQGNSA. Trimming took 4 bases from V and 1 from J, leaving 8 bases between them. The CDR3 nucleotides are TGTGCCAGCAGCTACCGCCAGTCCTACGAGCAGTACTTC. It is translated as CASSYRQSYEQYF.

The chain recombines TRBV25-1 with TRBJ1-1; 8 nucleotides match TRBD1. V lost 11 bases, J lost 1 base, and 6 bases stayed unmatched. The CDR3 sequence is 13 residues long. CDR1 MGHDK and CDR2 SYGVNS come from the germline V gene. The CDR3 DNA is TGTGCCGTTCAGGGGGCTTGGAACACTGAAGCTTTCTTT. Amino acids: CAVQGAWNTEAFF. Drawing the rest from reference TRBV25-1 and TRBJ1-1, the complete variable domain is EADIYQTPRYLVIGTGKKITLECSQTMGHDKMYWYQQDPGMELHLIHYSYGVNSTEKGDLSSESTVSRIRTEHFPLTLESARPSHTSQYLCAVQGAWNTEAFFGQGTRLTVV.

This clone was observed a few times. This chain links TRBV7-2 with TRBJ2-2; D perhaps matches TRBD2 (6 bases). Germline V lookup: CDR1 SGHTA, CDR2 FQGNSA. The CDR3 is 15 amino acids. Trimming left V 2 bases short and J 6 bases short, with 13 bases between. The DNA of the CDR3 is TGTGCCAGCAGCTTAACGGGGGTCATTTCCGGGGAGCTGTTTTTT. This gives the protein CASSLTGVISGELFF. Full variable domain (outside the CDR3, taken from reference TRBV7-2 and TRBJ2-2): GAGVSQSPSNKVTEKGKDVELRCDPISGHTALYWYRQSLGQGLEFLIYFQGNSAPDKSGLPSDRFSAERTGGSVSTLTIQRTQQEDSAVYLCASSLTGVISGELFFGEGSRLTVL.

This rearrangement joins TRBV5-8 to TRBJ1-2; 9 bases align to TRBD1. The junction had 5 bases not matched to a gene; V was cut back by 7 bases and J by 4 bases. The length of the CDR3 is 13 residues. Germline V gene lookup returns CDR1 SGHTS and CDR2 YDEGEE. CDR3 loop: CASCGTGIYGYTF. In DNA, the CDR3 is TGTGCCAGCTGTGGGACAGGGATCTATGGCTACACCTTC.

This rearrangement joins TRBV5-1 to TRBJ2-1; 7 nucleotides line up with TRBD2. The ends lost 2 bases at V and 5 bases at J; junction bases unmatched: 4. The CDR3 consists of 14 residues. Germline lookup yields CDR1 SGHRS and CDR2 YFSETQ. The CDR3 here is CASSLAGLNNEQFF. The DNA of the CDR3 is TGCGCCAGCAGCTTAGCGGGACTAAACAATGAGCAGTTCTTC. Variable domain in full (rest from reference TRBV5-1 and TRBJ2-1): KAGVTQTPRYLIKTRGQQVTLSCSPISGHRSVSWYQQTPGQGLQFLFEYFSETQRNKGNFPGRFSGRQFSNSRSEMNVSTLELGDSALYLCASSLAGLNNEQFFGPGTRLTVL.

The chain carries TRBV6-1 and TRBJ1-2; the match to TRBD1 covers 7 bases. This CDR3 spans 13 amino acids. V dropped 2 bases and J dropped 6; count of bases not matched to a gene: 3. CDR1 is MNHNS and CDR2 is SASEGT in the germline V gene. The CDR3 DNA sequence: TGTGCCAGCAGTGAACGACAGGGTGATGGCTACACCTTC. This sequence encodes CASSERQGDGYTF.

This rearrangement joins TRBV3-1 (or the pseudogene TRBV3-2) to TRBJ2-7; D is perhaps TRBD2 (7 bases). The CDR3 consists of 14 residues. From germline, CDR1 is LGHDT and CDR2 YNNKEL (reference sequence). With 5 bases removed from V and 3 bases from J, the gap between germline ends came to 14 bases. The CDR3 here is CASSFGGGLYEQYF. CDR3 nucleotide sequence: TGTGCCAGCAGCTTTGGGGGGGGCCTCTACGAGCAGTACTTC.

A word on this clone: Other DNA sequences in the sample encode the same CDR3. This sequence joins TRBV9 and TRBJ2-3, with TRBD2 matching over 10 bases. Germline V lookup: CDR1 SGDLS, CDR2 YYNGEE. Losses at the gene ends were 0 bases for V and 9 bases for J; bases not matched to a gene: 1. The CDR3 is 13 residues long. CDR3 residues: CASSVELAGTQYF. CDR3 sequence (DNA): TGTGCCAGCAGCGTAGAACTAGCGGGGACGCAGTATTTT.

This sequence joins TRBV6-5 and TRBJ2-1; no clear D. With 5 bases removed from V and 6 bases from J, the gap between germline ends came to 11 bases. CDR3 length: 13 residues. The V gene's germline CDR1 is MNHEY and CDR2 SVGAGI. CDR3 protein: CASSTPSSNEQFF. The CDR3 nucleotides are TGTGCCAGCAGTACCCCTAGTTCCAATGAGCAGTTCTTC.

This chain connects TRBV9 to TRBJ2-5; D remains unclear. Deletions cut 6 bases from V and 1 base from J, with 19 bases between. The CDR3 spans 16 residues. CDR1 and CDR2 from the germline V gene are SGDLS and YYNGEE. The CDR3, as DNA: TGTGCCAGCACCTCAATTGGAGACTCACCCCAAGAGACCCAGTACTTC. Protein: CASTSIGDSPQETQYF.

The V call is TRBV4-1, the J call TRBJ2-3; D might be TRBD1 (6 bases). V lost 3 bases and J lost 6, with 13 bases in between. The CDR3 covers 14 residues. The germline gives CDR1 MGHRA, CDR2 YSYEKL. CDR3 sequence reads: CASSQSGVRDTQYF. The CDR3 region has the DNA TGCGCCAGCAGCCAGTCAGGGGTCCGGGATACGCAGTATTTT.

The chain joins TRBV4-3 to TRBJ1-2; D might be TRBD1 (5 bases). The CDR3 is made up of 16 amino acids. Trimming pared 1 base from V and 4 bases from J, leaving 16 bases between. Germline V gene sequence: CDR1 LGHNA, CDR2 YSLEER. This chain's CDR3 is CASSQANGQKAYGYTF. CDR3 coding DNA: TGCGCCAGCAGCCAAGCCAATGGACAAAAAGCCTATGGCTACACCTTC.